This T cell receptor (beta chain) was identified in a study of vaccination and CD4 T cells after COVID-19. Overall study: Four females and six males made up the convalescents, with two Hispanic. Study-level findings and limits: Only post-vaccination samples contained a median roughly 90% of the reactive clones in convalescent patients.

The CDR3 length is 13 residues. Germline assignment: CDR1 DFQATT and CDR2 SNEGSKA (reference sequence). Notes on this clonotype: Antigen unknown.

TCRdb analysed the PCR reads with MiXCR anew, one entry per CDR3 protein. Counted here are 25,000 or so distinct CDR3 sequences, over 40% occurring once; the ten biggest clones make up more than 0.85%. The clonotype originates from a human donor who had recovered from COVID-19. The specimen was CD4+ T cells from blood, collected before SARS-CoV-2 vaccination. The chain recombines TRBV20-1 with TRBJ1-5; TRBD1 matches at 7 bases. CDR3: CSIQGFSNQPQHF. For the CDR3, the DNA is TGCAGCATACAGGGGTTTAGCAATCAGCCCCAGCATTTT.